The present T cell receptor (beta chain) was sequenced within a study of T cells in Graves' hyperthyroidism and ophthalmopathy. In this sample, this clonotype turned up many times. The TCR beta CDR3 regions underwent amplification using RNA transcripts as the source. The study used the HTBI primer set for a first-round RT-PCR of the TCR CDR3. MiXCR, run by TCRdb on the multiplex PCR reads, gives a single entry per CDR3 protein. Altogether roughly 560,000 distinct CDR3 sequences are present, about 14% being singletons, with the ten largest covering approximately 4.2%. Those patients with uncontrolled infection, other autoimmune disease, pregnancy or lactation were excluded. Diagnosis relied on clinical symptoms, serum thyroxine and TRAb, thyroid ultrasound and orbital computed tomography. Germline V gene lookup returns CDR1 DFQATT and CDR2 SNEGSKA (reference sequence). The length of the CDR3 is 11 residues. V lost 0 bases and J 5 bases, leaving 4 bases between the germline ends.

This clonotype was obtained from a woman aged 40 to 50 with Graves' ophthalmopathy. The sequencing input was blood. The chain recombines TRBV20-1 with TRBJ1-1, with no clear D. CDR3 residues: CSARERTEAFF. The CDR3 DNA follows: TGCAGTGCTAGAGAGCGGACTGAAGCTTTCTTT.